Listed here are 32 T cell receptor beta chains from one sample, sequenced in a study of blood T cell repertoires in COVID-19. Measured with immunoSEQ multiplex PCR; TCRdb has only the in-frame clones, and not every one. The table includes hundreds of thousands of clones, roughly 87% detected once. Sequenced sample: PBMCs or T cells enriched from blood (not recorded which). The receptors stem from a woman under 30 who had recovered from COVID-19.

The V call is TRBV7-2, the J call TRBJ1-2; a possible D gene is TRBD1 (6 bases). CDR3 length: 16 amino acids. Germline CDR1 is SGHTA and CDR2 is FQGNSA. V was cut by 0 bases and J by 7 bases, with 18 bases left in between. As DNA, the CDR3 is TGTGCCAGCAGCTTAGCGGGTGGGGGGGCAGCTGGTGGCTACACCTTC. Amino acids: CASSLAGGGAAGGYTF.

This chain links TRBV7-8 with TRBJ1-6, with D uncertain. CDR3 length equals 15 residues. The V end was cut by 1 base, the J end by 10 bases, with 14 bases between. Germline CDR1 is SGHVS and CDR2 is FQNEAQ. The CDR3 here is CASSLVGDEGSPLHF. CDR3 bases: TGTGCCAGCAGCTTAGTTGGAGACGAAGGATCACCCCTCCACTTT.

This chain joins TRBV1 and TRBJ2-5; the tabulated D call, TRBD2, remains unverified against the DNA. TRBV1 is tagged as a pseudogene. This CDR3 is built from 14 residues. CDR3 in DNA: TGCACCAGCAGCCAGTTAGCGGGTTGGGAGACCCAGTACTTC. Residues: CTSSQLAGWETQYF.

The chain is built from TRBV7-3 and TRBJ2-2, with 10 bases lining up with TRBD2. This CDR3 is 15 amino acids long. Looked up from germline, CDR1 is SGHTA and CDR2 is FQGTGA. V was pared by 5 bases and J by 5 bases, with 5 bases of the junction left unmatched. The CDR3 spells CASSQQGLATGELFF. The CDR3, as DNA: TGTGCCAGCAGCCAACAGGGACTAGCGACCGGGGAGCTGTTTTTT.

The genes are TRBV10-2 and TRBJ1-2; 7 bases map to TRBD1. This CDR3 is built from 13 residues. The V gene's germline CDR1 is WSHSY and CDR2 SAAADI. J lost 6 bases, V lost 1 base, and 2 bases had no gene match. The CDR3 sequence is CASSEYRGNGYTF. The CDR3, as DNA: TGCGCCAGCAGTGAGTACAGGGGTAATGGCTACACCTTC.

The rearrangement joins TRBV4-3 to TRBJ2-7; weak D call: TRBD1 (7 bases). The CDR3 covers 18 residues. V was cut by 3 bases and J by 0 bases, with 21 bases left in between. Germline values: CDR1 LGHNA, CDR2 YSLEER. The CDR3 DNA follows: TGCGCCAGCAGCCACCGCAGGGGGGAGAGGAGGTCCTCCTACGAGCAGTACTTC. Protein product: CASSHRRGERRSSYEQYF.

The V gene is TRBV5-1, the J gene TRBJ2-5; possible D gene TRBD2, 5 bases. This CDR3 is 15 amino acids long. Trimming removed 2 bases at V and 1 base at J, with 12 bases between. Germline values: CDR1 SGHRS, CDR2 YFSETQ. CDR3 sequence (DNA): TGCGCCAGCAGCTTCGGGGAACTGGGCCAAGAGACCCAGTACTTC. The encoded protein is CASSFGELGQETQYF. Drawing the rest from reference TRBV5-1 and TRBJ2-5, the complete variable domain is KAGVTQTPRYLIKTRGQQVTLSCSPISGHRSVSWYQQTPGQGLQFLFEYFSETQRNKGNFPGRFSGRQFSNSRSEMNVSTLELGDSALYLCASSFGELGQETQYFGPGTRLLVL.

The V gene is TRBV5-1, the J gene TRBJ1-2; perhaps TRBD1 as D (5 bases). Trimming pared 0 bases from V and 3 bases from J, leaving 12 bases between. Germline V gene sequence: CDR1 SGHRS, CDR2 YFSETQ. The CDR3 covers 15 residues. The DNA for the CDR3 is TGCGCCAGCAGCTTGGGGACAATTTATGACTATGGCTACACCTTC. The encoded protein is CASSLGTIYDYGYTF.

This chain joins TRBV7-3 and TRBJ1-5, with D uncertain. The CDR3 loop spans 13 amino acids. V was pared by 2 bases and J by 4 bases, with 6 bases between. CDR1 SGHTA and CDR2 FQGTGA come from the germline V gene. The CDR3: CASSLLQNQPQHF. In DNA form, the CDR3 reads TGTGCCAGCAGCTTACTGCAGAATCAGCCCCAGCATTTT. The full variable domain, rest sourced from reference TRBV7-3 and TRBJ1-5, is GAGVSQTPSNKVTEKGKYVELRCDPISGHTALYWYRQSLGQGPEFLIYFQGTGAADDSGLPNDRFFAVRPEGSVSTLKIQRTERGDSAVYLCASSLLQNQPQHFGDGTRLSIL.

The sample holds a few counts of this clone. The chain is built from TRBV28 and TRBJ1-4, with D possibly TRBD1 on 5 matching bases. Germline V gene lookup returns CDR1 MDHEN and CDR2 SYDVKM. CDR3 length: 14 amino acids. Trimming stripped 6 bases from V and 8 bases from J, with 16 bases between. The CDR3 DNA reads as TGTGCCAGCAGCCGCCCGGGGGAAGCGGAAAAACTGTTTTTT. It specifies CASSRPGEAEKLFF. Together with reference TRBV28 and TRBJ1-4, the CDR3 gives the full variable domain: DVKVTQSSRYLVKRTGEKVFLECVQDMDHENMFWYRQDPGLGLRLIYFSYDVKMKEKGDIPEGYSVSREKKERFSLILESASTNQTSMYLCASSRPGEAEKLFFGSGTQLSVL.

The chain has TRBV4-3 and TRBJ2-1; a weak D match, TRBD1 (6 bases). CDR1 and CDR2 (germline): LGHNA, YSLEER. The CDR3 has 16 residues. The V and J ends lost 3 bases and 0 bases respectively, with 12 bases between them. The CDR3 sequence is CASSQNRASSYNEQFF. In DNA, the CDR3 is TGCGCCAGCAGCCAGAACAGGGCGAGCTCCTACAATGAGCAGTTCTTC.

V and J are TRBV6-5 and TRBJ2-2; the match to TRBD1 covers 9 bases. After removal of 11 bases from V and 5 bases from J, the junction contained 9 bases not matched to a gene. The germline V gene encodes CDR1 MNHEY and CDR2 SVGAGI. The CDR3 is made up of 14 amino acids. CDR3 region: CAAWQTGGTGELFF. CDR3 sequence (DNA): TGTGCCGCTTGGCAGACAGGGGGGACCGGGGAGCTGTTTTTT.

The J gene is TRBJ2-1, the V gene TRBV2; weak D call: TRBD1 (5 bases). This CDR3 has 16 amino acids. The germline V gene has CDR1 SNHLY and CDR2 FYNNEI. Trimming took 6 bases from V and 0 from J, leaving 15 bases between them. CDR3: CASSSGFPRSYNEQFF. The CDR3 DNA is TGTGCCAGCAGCTCAGGGTTCCCCCGCTCCTACAATGAGCAGTTCTTC.

The CDR3 DNA is TGTGCCAGCAGCCAGATGCAGGGGACCACAGATACGCAGTATTTT. This codes for CASSQMQGTTDTQYF. This sequence joins TRBV5-4 and TRBJ2-3, with D possibly matching TRBD1 (6 bases). The CDR3 spans 15 residues. Deletions cut 4 bases from V and 2 bases from J, with 14 bases between. CDR1 SGHNT and CDR2 YYREEE come from the germline V gene (reference sequence).

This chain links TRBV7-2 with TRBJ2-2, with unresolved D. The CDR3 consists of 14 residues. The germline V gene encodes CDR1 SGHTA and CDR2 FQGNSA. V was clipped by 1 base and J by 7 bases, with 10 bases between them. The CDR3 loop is CASSLDESRGELFF. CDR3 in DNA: TGTGCCAGCAGCTTAGACGAGAGTCGCGGGGAGCTGTTTTTT.

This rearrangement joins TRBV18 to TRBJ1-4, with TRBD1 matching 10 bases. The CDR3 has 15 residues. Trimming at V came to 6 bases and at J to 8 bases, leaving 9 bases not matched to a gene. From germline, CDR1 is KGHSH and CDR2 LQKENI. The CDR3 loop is CASSLGQGPDEKLFF. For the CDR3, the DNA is TGTGCCAGCTCTCTGGGACAGGGGCCTGACGAAAAACTGTTTTTT.

The CDR3 region has the DNA TGCGCCAGCAGCTCATCACAGGGGCTCGAGCAGTACTTC. This gives the protein CASSSSQGLEQYF. The rearrangement joins TRBV4-3 to TRBJ2-7; TRBD1 matches 7 bases. V gave up 5 bases and J gave up 6 bases; unmatched junction bases: 7. This CDR3 spans 13 amino acids. CDR1 and CDR2 (germline): LGHNA, YSLEER.

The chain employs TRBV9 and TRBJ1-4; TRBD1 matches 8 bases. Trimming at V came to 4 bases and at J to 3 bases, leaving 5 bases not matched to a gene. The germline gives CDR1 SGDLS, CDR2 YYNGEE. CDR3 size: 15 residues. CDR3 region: CASSKQGVPNEKLFF. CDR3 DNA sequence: TGTGCCAGCAGCAAACAGGGGGTTCCTAATGAAAAACTGTTTTTT.

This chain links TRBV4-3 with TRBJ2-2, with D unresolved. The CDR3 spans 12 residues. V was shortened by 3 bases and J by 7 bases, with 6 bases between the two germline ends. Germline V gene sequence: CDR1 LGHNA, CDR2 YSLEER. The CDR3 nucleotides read TGCGCCAGCAGCCATACCGGCGGGGAGCTGTTTTTT. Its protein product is CASSHTGGELFF.

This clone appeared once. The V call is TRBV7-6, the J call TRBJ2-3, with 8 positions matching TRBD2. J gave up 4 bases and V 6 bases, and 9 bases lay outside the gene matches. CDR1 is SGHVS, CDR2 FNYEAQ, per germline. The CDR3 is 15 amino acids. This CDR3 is CASRGGRGGPDTQYF. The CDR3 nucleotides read TGTGCCAGCAGAGGGGGTCGGGGGGGCCCAGATACGCAGTATTTT.

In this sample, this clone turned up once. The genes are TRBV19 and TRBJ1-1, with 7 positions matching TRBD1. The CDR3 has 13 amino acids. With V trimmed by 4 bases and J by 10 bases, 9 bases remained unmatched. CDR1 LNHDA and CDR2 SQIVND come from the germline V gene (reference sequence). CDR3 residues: CASSTTDRVLAFF. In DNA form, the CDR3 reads TGTGCCAGTAGTACTACCGACAGGGTTTTAGCTTTCTTT. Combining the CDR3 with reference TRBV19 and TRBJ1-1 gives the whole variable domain DGGITQSPKYLFRKEGQNVTLSCEQNLNHDAMYWYRQDPGQGLRLIYYSQIVNDFQKGDIAEGYSVSREKKESFPLTVTSAQKNPTAFYLCASSTTDRVLAFFGQGTRLTVV.

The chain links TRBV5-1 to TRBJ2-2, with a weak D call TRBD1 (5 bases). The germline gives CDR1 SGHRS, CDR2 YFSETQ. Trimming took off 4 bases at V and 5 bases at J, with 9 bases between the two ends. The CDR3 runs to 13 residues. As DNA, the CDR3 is TGCGCCAGCAGCCCCAGGGATACCGGGGAGCTGTTTTTT. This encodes CASSPRDTGELFF.

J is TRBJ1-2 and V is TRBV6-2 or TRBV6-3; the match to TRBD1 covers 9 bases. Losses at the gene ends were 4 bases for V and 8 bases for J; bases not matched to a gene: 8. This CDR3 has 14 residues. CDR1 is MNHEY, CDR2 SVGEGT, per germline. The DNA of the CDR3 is TGTGCCAGCAGTTCATCCGGGACAGGGTCCGGCTACACCTTC. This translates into CASSSSGTGSGYTF.

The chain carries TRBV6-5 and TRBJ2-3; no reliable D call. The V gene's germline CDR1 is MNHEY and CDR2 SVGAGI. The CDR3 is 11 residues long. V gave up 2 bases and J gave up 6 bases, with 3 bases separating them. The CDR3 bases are TGTGCCAGCAGTTACCAGGATACGCAGTATTTT. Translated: CASSYQDTQYF.

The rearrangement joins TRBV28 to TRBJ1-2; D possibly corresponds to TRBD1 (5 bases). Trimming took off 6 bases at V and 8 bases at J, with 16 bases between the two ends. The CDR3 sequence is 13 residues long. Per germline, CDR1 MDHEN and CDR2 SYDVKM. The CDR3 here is CASSQLRGDGYTF. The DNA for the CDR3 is TGTGCCAGCAGCCAACTGCGGGGGGACGGCTACACCTTC.

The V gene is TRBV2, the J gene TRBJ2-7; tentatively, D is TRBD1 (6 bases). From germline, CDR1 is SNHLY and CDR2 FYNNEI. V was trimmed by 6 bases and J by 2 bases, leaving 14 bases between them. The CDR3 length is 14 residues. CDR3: CASRTTGQTYEQYF. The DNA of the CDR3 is TGTGCCAGCAGGACGACAGGTCAAACCTACGAGCAGTACTTC.

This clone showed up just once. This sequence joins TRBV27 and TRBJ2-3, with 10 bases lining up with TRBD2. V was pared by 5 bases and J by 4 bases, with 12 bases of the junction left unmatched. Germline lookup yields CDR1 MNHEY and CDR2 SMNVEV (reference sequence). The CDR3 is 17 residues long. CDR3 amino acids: CASSLQAGGPSPDTQYF. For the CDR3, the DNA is TGTGCCAGCAGTCTACAAGCGGGAGGGCCCTCGCCAGATACGCAGTATTTT.

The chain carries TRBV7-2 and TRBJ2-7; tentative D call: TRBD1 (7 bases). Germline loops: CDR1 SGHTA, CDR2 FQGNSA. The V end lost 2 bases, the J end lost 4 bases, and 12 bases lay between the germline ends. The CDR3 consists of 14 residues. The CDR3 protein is CASSLLQGRYEQYF. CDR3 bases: TGTGCCAGCAGCTTATTACAGGGGAGGTACGAGCAGTACTTC.

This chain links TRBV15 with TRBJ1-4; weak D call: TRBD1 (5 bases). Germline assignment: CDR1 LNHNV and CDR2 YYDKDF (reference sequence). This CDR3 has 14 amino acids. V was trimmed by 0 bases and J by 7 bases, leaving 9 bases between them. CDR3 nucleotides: TGTGCCACCAGCAGAGACAGGGCCGGTGAAAAACTGTTTTTT. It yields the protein CATSRDRAGEKLFF.

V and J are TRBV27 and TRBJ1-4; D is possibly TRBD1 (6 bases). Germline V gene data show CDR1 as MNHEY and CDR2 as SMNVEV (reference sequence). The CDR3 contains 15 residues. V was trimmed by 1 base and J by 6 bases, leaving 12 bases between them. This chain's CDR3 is CASSLWAGAHEKLFF. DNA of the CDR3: TGTGCCAGCAGTTTATGGGCAGGGGCTCATGAAAAACTGTTTTTT.

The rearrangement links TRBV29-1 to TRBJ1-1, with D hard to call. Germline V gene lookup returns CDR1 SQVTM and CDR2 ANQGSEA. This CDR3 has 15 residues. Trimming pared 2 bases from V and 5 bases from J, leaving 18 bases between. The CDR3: CSVEQTGWGGTEAFF. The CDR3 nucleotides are TGCAGCGTTGAACAGACGGGATGGGGAGGTACTGAAGCTTTCTTT.

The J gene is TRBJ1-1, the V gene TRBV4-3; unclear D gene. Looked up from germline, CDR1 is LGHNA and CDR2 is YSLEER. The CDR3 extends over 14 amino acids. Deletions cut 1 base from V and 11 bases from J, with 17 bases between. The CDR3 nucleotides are TGCGCCAGCAGCCAAGTCCCAGTGAGAGCTAGTGCTTTCTTT. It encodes CASSQVPVRASAFF.